A selection of T cell receptor beta chains follows, all from one sample in a study of blood T cell repertoires in COVID-19. TCRdb's table, derived via immunoSEQ multiplex PCR, lists solely in-frame clones and lacks some. The data contain 65,000 to 85,000 clones, almost 90% of them singletons. What was sequenced was peripheral blood. The receptors were gathered from a human donor in a cohort sampled during active COVID-19. Both conserved end residues are part of each CDR3.

V,length,CDR3
TRBV18,16,CASSPPGRGRTGELFF
TRBV5-6,15,CASSWKRGNAYEQYF
TRBV3-1/TRBV3-2,13,CASSPNRVYEQYF
TRBV10-3,13,CAIRDDRDYGYTF
TRBV6-6,16,CASSSGTPEGNSPLHF
TRBV4-3,16,CASSQDPRGVADTQYF
TRBV21-1,13,CASRRQAQETQYF
TRBV15,14,CATSTGVWGDTQYF
TRBV19,15,CASSIGQGVSSPLHF
TRBV7-9,15,CASSSNGGGLVEQYF
TRBV15,17,CATQGEYREDGVDTIYF
TRBV18,16,CASSPPPPPSGNIQYF
TRBV5-5,15,CASSLTPGQGLTIYF
TRBV2,16,CASSPTGATNTGELFF
TRBV6-5,15,CASNPKTGGRTEAFF
TRBV9,17,CASSSRGGGTDTGELFF
TRBV5-1,13,CASSFSYRYGYTF
TRBV24-1,16,CATSTTVSSSYNEQFF
TRBV6-2/TRBV6-3,17,CASSYQALPREFETQYF
TRBV7-6,15,CASSLERLLAYEQYF
TRBV7-2,13,CASSLAVRDEQFF
TRBV28,16,CASSSPDYLDQETQYF
TRBV7-3,15,CASSSSGRSSYEQYF
TRBV6-2/TRBV6-3,14,CASSYYDINYGYTF
TRBV7-8,15,CASSLRTSGSHIQYF
TRBV5-4,15,CASSVQGALGSPLHF
TRBV7-8,15,CASSVGGEINTEAFF
TRBV28,15,CASLGGRILGNTIYF
TRBV28,14,CASSFLTRQETQYF
TRBV5-8,17,CASSLEPTGTGGIKQFF
TRBV11-2,15,CASSLGGRKDNEQFF
TRBV5-1,13,CASSQTGDTEAFF
TRBV6-4,15,CASSTAGSPGNTIYF
TRBV11-2,16,CASSLLAGAHTGELFF
TRBV7-9,18,CASSLGWRQSSSGNTIYF
TRBV6-6,14,CASRTGQELYGYTF
TRBV4-1,16,CASSQDGRGTGYGYTF
TRBV18,16,CASSPPGKGLTDTQYF
TRBV6-4,15,CASRDPSMGTDTQYF
TRBV4-1,17,CASSQVAPDRANYGYTF
TRBV19,14,CASSIRSGVETQYF
TRBV6-5,13,CASSSTGPSEAFF
TRBV5-1,15,CASSLGRSLNSPLHF
TRBV24-1,15,CATSDTSSATYEQYF